The 29 T cell receptor beta chains below all came from one sample that was sequenced in a study of cytomegalovirus exposure and HLA in healthy donors. Researchers ran the PCR with 60 Vbeta and 13 Jbeta primers. Data came from immunoSEQ multiplex PCR; TCRdb stores just in-frame clones and leaves some out. The sample yields about 100,000 clones, approximately 70% seen once. Sequenced: PBMCs. The receptors were gathered from a man aged 25-40 years in good health and CMV-seropositive.

The V and J genes are TRBV10-3 and TRBJ2-7, with 12 positions matching TRBD2. With V trimmed by 6 bases and J by 5 bases, 2 bases remained unmatched. The CDR3 loop spans 13 amino acids. CDR1 is ENHRY and CDR2 is SYGVKD in the germline V gene. In DNA, the CDR3 is TGTGCCATCAGAAGACTAGCGGGGGACGAGCAGTACTTC. It specifies CAIRRLAGDEQYF.

The chain has TRBV5-4 and TRBJ2-7, with 9 bases aligning to TRBD2. After removal of 3 bases from V and 7 bases from J, the junction contained 8 bases not matched to a gene. The V gene's germline CDR1 is SGHNT and CDR2 YYREEE (reference sequence). The CDR3 is 14 residues long. The CDR3 DNA sequence: TGTGCCAGCAGCTCGCCAGCGGGGGGAGGAGAGCAGTACTTC. Translating it yields CASSSPAGGGEQYF.

The CDR3 nucleotides read TGTGCCATCAGTGAGTCGGCACAGCCCATGAACACTGAAGCTTTCTTT. The encoded protein is CAISESAQPMNTEAFF. The chain uses TRBV10-3 and TRBJ1-1; D remains ambiguous. Germline CDR1 is ENHRY and CDR2 is SYGVKD. CDR3 length: 16 residues. V lost 0 bases and J 0 bases, leaving 11 bases between the germline ends.

The chain combines TRBV6-5 with TRBJ1-4; D gene unclear. CDR3 length equals 15 residues. Trimming pared 4 bases from V and 8 bases from J, leaving 17 bases between. Germline V gene lookup returns CDR1 MNHEY and CDR2 SVGAGI. CDR3 loop: CASSSTSDTIEKLFF. The CDR3 DNA is TGTGCCAGCAGTTCCACTTCCGATACCATCGAAAAACTGTTTTTT.

V and J are TRBV4-2 and TRBJ1-1; perhaps TRBD1 as D (6 bases). The ends were cut back, 3 bases at V and 1 base at J, with 12 bases in the middle. Germline V gene data show CDR1 as LGHNA and CDR2 as YNFKEQ. CDR3 length: 15 residues. The CDR3 bases are TGTGCCAGCAGCCATCCCGGACAGTCGAACACTGAAGCTTTCTTT. Translated, it gives CASSHPGQSNTEAFF.

The chain is built from TRBV7-2 and TRBJ2-1; 11 bases align to TRBD2. The CDR3 runs 13 residues. Per the germline V gene, CDR1 is SGHTA and CDR2 is FQGNSA. V was pared by 7 bases and J by 10 bases, with 6 bases of the junction left unmatched. The CDR3 spells CASTPGLAEEQFF. The CDR3 DNA is TGTGCCAGCACCCCGGGACTAGCGGAGGAGCAGTTCTTC. The full variable domain, in which reference TRBV7-2 and TRBJ2-1 provide the parts outside the CDR3, is GAGVSQSPSNKVTEKGKDVELRCDPISGHTALYWYRQSLGQGLEFLIYFQGNSAPDKSGLPSDRFSAERTGGSVSTLTIQRTQQEDSAVYLCASTPGLAEEQFFGPGTRLTVL.

This sequence joins TRBV11-2 and TRBJ2-3, with 7 bases lining up with TRBD2. This CDR3 spans 16 amino acids. From germline, CDR1 is SGHAT and CDR2 FQNNGV. J lost 4 bases, V lost 5 bases, and 12 bases had no gene match. The CDR3 loop reads CASSPWGGFVADTQYF. The CDR3 coding sequence is TGTGCCAGCAGCCCCTGGGGGGGATTTGTGGCAGATACGCAGTATTTT.

The V call is TRBV18, the J call TRBJ1-2; TRBD1 aligns across 12 bases. V shed 1 base and J 4 bases; nucleotides not matched to a gene: 4. This CDR3 has 16 amino acids. Germline V CDR1 and CDR2: KGHSH, LQKENI. The CDR3 DNA sequence: TGTGCCAGCTCACCACAGGGACAGGGGGCGGTCTATGGCTACACCTTC. Its protein product is CASSPQGQGAVYGYTF.

The gene calls are TRBV7-9 and TRBJ2-7; D is possibly TRBD1 (5 bases). Germline-derived CDR1 and CDR2 are SEHNR and FQNEAQ (reference sequence). This CDR3 spans 15 amino acids. Trimming cost V 1 base and J 4 bases, with 14 bases left between them. CDR3 nucleotides: TGTGCCAGCAGCTTAGATGGGGCCTACCTTTACGAGCAGTACTTC. It codes for CASSLDGAYLYEQYF. The full variable domain, completed using reference TRBV7-9 and TRBJ2-7, is DTGVSQNPRHKITKRGQNVTFRCDPISEHNRLYWYRQTLGQGPEFLTYFQNEAQLEKSRLLSDRFSAERPKGSFSTLEIQRTEQGDSAMYLCASSLDGAYLYEQYFGPGTRLTVT.

The table lists this clone with a count of one. The J gene is TRBJ1-3, the V gene TRBV10-3; TRBD1 matches 9 bases. Trimming took 7 bases from V and 7 from J; bases not matched to a gene: 8. Germline loops: CDR1 ENHRY, CDR2 SYGVKD. CDR3 size: 14 residues. The CDR3 sequence: CAITPGQGLNTIYF. CDR3 DNA sequence: TGTGCCATCACACCGGGACAGGGTCTTAACACCATATATTTT.

The chain has TRBV21-1 and TRBJ2-7; whether TRBD2, the table's D call, matches the DNA was not checked. TRBV21-1 represents a pseudogene. The CDR3 sequence is 19 residues long. The CDR3 DNA reads TGTGCCAGCACCAACCGCGGGGTGCGAGGCGGGGGGGTTCAGTACGAGCAGTACTTC. This translates into CASTNRGVRGGGVQYEQYF.

The CDR3: CASSLILDSYGYTF. In nucleotides, the CDR3 is TGTGCCAGCAGCCTAATCTTGGACAGCTATGGCTACACCTTC. The rearrangement joins TRBV7-8 to TRBJ1-2; D perhaps matches TRBD1 (6 bases). This CDR3 has 14 amino acids. The germline V gene has CDR1 SGHVS and CDR2 FQNEAQ. V lost 5 bases and J 4 bases, leaving 14 bases between the germline ends.

V is TRBV6-5 and J is TRBJ1-2, with 9 nucleotides matching TRBD1. CDR3 length: 13 residues. Germline V lookup: CDR1 MNHEY, CDR2 SVGAGI. J was trimmed by 8 bases and V by 5 bases; bases with no gene match: 6. For the CDR3, the DNA is TGTGCCAGCAGTAGACAGGGGGTTGAGGGCTACACCTTC. Its translation is CASSRQGVEGYTF.

With respect to this clone: A junction boundary mismatches the germline segment, possibly from a read error. V is TRBV7-9 and J is TRBJ2-5; TRBD2 might be the D (5 bases). CDR1 and CDR2 (germline): SEHNR, FQNEAQ (reference sequence). The CDR3 is 12 residues long. The CDR3 loop is CSSSLARETQYF. CDR3 DNA sequence: TGTTCCAGCAGCTTAGCGCGGGAGACCCAGTACTTC. Drawing the rest from reference TRBV7-9 and TRBJ2-5, the complete variable domain is DTGVSQNPRHKITKRGQNVTFRCDPISEHNRLYWYRQTLGQGPEFLTYFQNEAQLEKSRLLSDRFSAERPKGSFSTLEIQRTEQGDSAMYLCSSSLARETQYFGPGTRLLVL.

This sequence joins TRBV5-4 and TRBJ2-5; 8 bases line up with TRBD2. This CDR3 spans 16 amino acids. Looked up from germline, CDR1 is SGHNT and CDR2 is YYREEE (reference sequence). V shed 3 bases, J shed 3 bases, and the junction held 10 bases outside the gene matches. This chain's CDR3 is CASSWGGGGPEETQYF. In DNA, the CDR3 is TGTGCCAGCAGCTGGGGCGGCGGGGGGCCGGAAGAGACCCAGTACTTC.

The chain is built from TRBV6-5 and TRBJ2-2; TRBD2 matches at 12 bases. This CDR3 has 16 amino acids. Trimming took 4 bases from V and 7 from J; bases not matched to a gene: 7. Looked up from germline, CDR1 is MNHEY and CDR2 is SVGAGI. The CDR3 here is CASSSGASGGDGELFF. The CDR3 nucleotides read TGTGCCAGCAGTTCCGGGGCTAGCGGGGGGGACGGGGAGCTGTTTTTT.

The V call is TRBV5-1, the J call TRBJ1-1; D gene ambiguous. V was trimmed by 0 bases and J by 1 base, leaving 13 bases between them. The CDR3 consists of 16 residues. Looked up from germline, CDR1 is SGHRS and CDR2 is YFSETQ. The CDR3 sequence is CASSLAGWASNTEAFF. The CDR3 DNA is TGCGCCAGCAGCTTGGCCGGCTGGGCGTCGAACACTGAAGCTTTCTTT.

The chain employs TRBV9 and TRBJ1-2; TRBD1 is a possible D gene (6 bases). V was trimmed by 4 bases and J by 2 bases, leaving 12 bases between them. Germline CDR1 is SGDLS and CDR2 is YYNGEE. The CDR3 runs 14 residues. CDR3 in DNA: TGTGCCAGCAGCCCCCGAGGGGGAAACTATGGCTACACCTTC. Translating gives CASSPRGGNYGYTF.

V gene TRBV6-1 combines with J gene TRBJ1-3, with a possible D match to TRBD1 (5 bases). The CDR3 is made up of 14 amino acids. Germline CDR1 reads MNHNS; CDR2 reads SASEGT. Trimming took off 6 bases at V and 4 bases at J, with 13 bases between the two ends. The CDR3 coding sequence is TGTGCCAGCAGGAGGGGAGGGGAAGGAAACACCATATATTTT. This codes for CASRRGGEGNTIYF.

This chain links TRBV18 with TRBJ1-1; D is unclear. Trimming cost V 7 bases and J 3 bases, with 9 bases left between them. This CDR3 comprises 12 residues. Germline-derived CDR1 and CDR2 are KGHSH and LQKENI. CDR3 DNA sequence: TGTGCCAGCTACGGAGGCGACACTGAAGCTTTCTTT. Translation: CASYGGDTEAFF.

This clone was observed a few times. V is TRBV9 and J is TRBJ2-1; TRBD2 matches 8 bases. Germline CDR1 and CDR2: SGDLS and YYNGEE. V dropped 0 bases and J dropped 6; count of bases not matched to a gene: 2. The CDR3 has 14 residues. The CDR3 sequence: CASSVAGGLNEQFF. DNA for the CDR3: TGTGCCAGCAGCGTAGCGGGGGGGCTCAATGAGCAGTTCTTC.

This clone was counted only a few times. CDR3 nucleotides: TGTGCCAGCAGTGCCGGGACAGTCGTTCTGTTTTTT. The encoded protein is CASSAGTVVLFF. The V and J genes are TRBV25-1 and TRBJ1-4; TRBD1 agrees at 7 bases. V gave up 4 bases and J gave up 14 bases; unmatched junction bases: 7. The CDR3 is 12 residues long. The germline V gene has CDR1 MGHDK and CDR2 SYGVNS.

The V gene is TRBV29-1, the J gene TRBJ2-7; TRBD2 might be the D (5 bases). The V gene lost 4 bases and the J gene lost 4 bases, with 8 bases spanning the gap. Per the germline V gene, CDR1 is SQVTM and CDR2 is ANQGSEA. CDR3 length: 11 amino acids. CDR3 DNA sequence: TGCAGCGTTGCGGGCGGGTACGAGCAGTACTTC. Its translation: CSVAGGYEQYF.

The chain has TRBV28 and TRBJ2-7; D ambiguous. V was pared by 2 bases and J by 12 bases, with 29 bases between. The CDR3 contains 17 residues. Germline assignment: CDR1 MDHEN and CDR2 SYDVKM. The CDR3 here is CASSLNAPGRLTGVGYF. CDR3 sequence (DNA): TGTGCCAGCAGTTTAAACGCCCCTGGCCGATTAACTGGAGTGGGGTACTTC.

A few counts support this clone. Mismatch with germline at one junction end may stem from a read error. The CDR3 bases are TGTTCCAGCAGCCCTTTGACACCTGGGCAGTTCTTC. Amino acids: CSSSPLTPGQFF. The chain joins TRBV7-9 to TRBJ2-1; D is unclear. The CDR3 has 12 residues. Germline-derived CDR1 and CDR2 are SEHNR and FQNEAQ (reference sequence). The full variable domain, completed using reference TRBV7-9 and TRBJ2-1, is DTGVSQNPRHKITKRGQNVTFRCDPISEHNRLYWYRQTLGQGPEFLTYFQNEAQLEKSRLLSDRFSAERPKGSFSTLEIQRTEQGDSAMYLCSSSPLTPGQFFGPGTRLTVL.

The chain has TRBV9 and TRBJ1-2, with 12 bases identical to TRBD1. CDR1 is SGDLS and CDR2 is YYNGEE in the germline V gene. Unmatched junction bases numbered 6, after V lost 3 bases and J lost 6 bases. This CDR3 comprises 15 residues. CDR3 nucleotide sequence: TGTGCCAGCAGCGCCCGGGACAGGGGGCCGAATGGCTACACCTTC. It is translated as CASSARDRGPNGYTF.

This clone appeared once. The chain uses TRBV6-1 and TRBJ2-1; possible D gene TRBD2, 5 bases. The CDR3 loop spans 14 amino acids. The V and J ends lost 10 bases and 4 bases respectively, with 17 bases between them. The germline gives CDR1 MNHNS, CDR2 SASEGT. CDR3 residues: CATRSMDSYNEQFF. In DNA form, the CDR3 reads TGTGCCACCAGATCAATGGACTCGTACAATGAGCAGTTCTTC.

This sequence joins TRBV13 and TRBJ2-7, with 8 bases aligning to TRBD2. Germline CDR1 and CDR2: PRHDT and FYEKMQ (reference sequence). The V gene end was trimmed by 2 bases and the J gene end by 3 bases; junction bases not matched to a gene: 15. This CDR3 region has 18 residues. The CDR3 sequence is CASSLRVSRGGIGYEQYF. The CDR3 DNA reads TGTGCCAGCAGCTTACGGGTTTCCCGGGGGGGTATCGGCTACGAGCAGTACTTC.

This clone was recorded a few times. V is TRBV7-8 and J is TRBJ2-3; 7 bases line up with TRBD2. V gave up 3 bases and J gave up 0 bases; unmatched junction bases: 3. The CDR3 sequence is 15 residues long. Germline lookup yields CDR1 SGHVS and CDR2 FQNEAQ. CDR3 sequence: CASSFWGGSTDTQYF. CDR3 nucleotides: TGTGCCAGCAGCTTCTGGGGGGGAAGCACAGATACGCAGTATTTT.